Below, 24 T cell receptor beta chains from the same sample are listed, as sequenced in a study of cytomegalovirus exposure and HLA in healthy donors. Libraries were prepared by immunoSEQ multiplex PCR; TCRdb keeps only in-frame clonotypes and omits some of them. The profile shows about 130,000 clones, almost 85% of them singletons. Sequencing was performed on PBMCs. The receptors come from a man in his thirties or forties in good health and CMV-seropositive.

This chain uses TRBV6-1 with TRBJ2-7, with 15 bases that match TRBD2. Germline V gene data show CDR1 as MNHNS and CDR2 as SASEGT. This CDR3 contains 15 residues. Germline trimming cut 3 bases from V and 3 bases from J; bases unmatched to any gene: 0. CDR3 amino acids: CASSEGLAGGYEQYF. CDR3 nucleotides: TGTGCCAGCAGTGAGGGACTAGCGGGAGGCTACGAGCAGTACTTC.

The V gene is TRBV5-1, the J gene TRBJ1-3; no definite D call. The V end lost 0 bases, the J end lost 0 bases, and 10 bases lay between the germline ends. This CDR3 is built from 16 residues. Germline V gives CDR1 SGHRS, CDR2 YFSETQ. CDR3 DNA: TGCGCCAGCAGCTTGGATCCCCTCGGCTCTGGAAACACCATATATTTT. It yields the protein CASSLDPLGSGNTIYF. Full variable domain (remainder filled in from reference TRBV5-1 and TRBJ1-3): KAGVTQTPRYLIKTRGQQVTLSCSPISGHRSVSWYQQTPGQGLQFLFEYFSETQRNKGNFPGRFSGRQFSNSRSEMNVSTLELGDSALYLCASSLDPLGSGNTIYFGEGSWLTVV.

The V gene is TRBV7-2, the J gene TRBJ1-3; TRBD1 is a possible D gene (5 bases). This CDR3 comprises 15 residues. V lost 5 bases to trimming and J lost 0 bases, with 11 bases between them. Per the germline V gene, CDR1 is SGHTA and CDR2 is FQGNSA. The CDR3 region has the DNA TGTGCCAGCAGCCTTCGGACACCCTCTGGAAACACCATATATTTT. It encodes CASSLRTPSGNTIYF.

The rearrangement joins TRBV2 to TRBJ1-1; D gene unclear. The germline V and J ends were trimmed by 4 bases and 5 bases, with 14 bases remaining between them. The CDR3 covers 14 residues. Germline assignment: CDR1 SNHLY and CDR2 FYNNEI. CDR3 amino acids: CASSAGPRMTEAFF. In DNA form, the CDR3 reads TGTGCCAGCAGTGCAGGTCCTCGAATGACTGAAGCTTTCTTT.

The rearrangement links TRBV28 to TRBJ2-7, with 10 bases lining up with TRBD1. The V and J ends lost 6 bases and 5 bases, in that order; junction bases with no gene match: 10. Germline CDR1 reads MDHEN; CDR2 reads SYDVKM. The CDR3 spans 15 residues. In nucleotides, the CDR3 is TGTGCCAGCAGCCGCCGGGACAGGGGTATCCACGAGCAGTACTTC. Its translation is CASSRRDRGIHEQYF.

The chain recombines TRBV6-1 with TRBJ1-6, with D unresolved. The CDR3 runs 14 residues. The V end lost 6 bases, the J end lost 10 bases, and 16 bases lay between the germline ends. Germline CDR1 and CDR2: MNHNS and SASEGT. The CDR3 sequence: CASRIQAGGSPLHF. The CDR3 DNA reads as TGTGCCAGCAGGATTCAGGCTGGTGGGTCACCCCTCCACTTT.

V and J are TRBV29-1 and TRBJ2-3, with TRBD2 matching over 10 bases. Germline lookup yields CDR1 SQVTM and CDR2 ANQGSEA. J lost 3 bases, V lost 4 bases, and 4 bases had no gene match. The CDR3 consists of 14 residues. In DNA, the CDR3 is TGCAGCGTTGCCAGCGGGAGGGGAACAGATACGCAGTATTTT. This sequence encodes CSVASGRGTDTQYF.

The chain employs TRBV6-5 and TRBJ2-1, with no clear D. V lost 0 bases and J lost 8, with 14 bases in between. The CDR3 spans 15 residues. Germline V lookup: CDR1 MNHEY, CDR2 SVGAGI. CDR3 in amino acids: CASSYSRSAPHEQFF. CDR3 bases: TGTGCCAGCAGTTACTCGCGTTCCGCTCCCCATGAGCAGTTCTTC.

The chain has TRBV30 and TRBJ1-2; 7 nucleotides align to TRBD1. Germline CDR1 reads GTSNPN; CDR2 reads SVGIG (reference sequence). Trimming at V came to 2 bases and at J to 0 bases, leaving 6 bases not matched to a gene. This CDR3 is 15 amino acids long. Written as DNA, the CDR3 is TGTGCCTGGAGTTTAGGGGGCTCCCCTAACTATGGCTACACCTTC. This translates into CAWSLGGSPNYGYTF.

The genes are TRBV10-3 and TRBJ1-1; 7 bases match TRBD1. The CDR3 has 16 amino acids. Germline V gene lookup returns CDR1 ENHRY and CDR2 SYGVKD. Trimming took 10 bases from V and 0 from J; bases not matched to a gene: 14. This CDR3 is CATRKDRSYMNTEAFF. In DNA, the CDR3 is TGTGCCACCCGAAAGGACAGGAGCTACATGAACACTGAAGCTTTCTTT.

The DNA for the CDR3 is TGTGCCAGTAGTATAGCCAGGGGCAATGAGCAGTTCTTC. Protein product: CASSIARGNEQFF. The genes are TRBV19 and TRBJ2-1; maybe TRBD1 (6 bases). Germline V gives CDR1 LNHDA, CDR2 SQIVND (reference sequence). Trimming removed 1 base at V and 6 bases at J, with 7 bases between. This CDR3 spans 13 amino acids.

The chain couples TRBV7-3 to TRBJ1-1; a weak D match, TRBD1 (5 bases). Deletions cut 2 bases from V and 1 base from J, with 11 bases between. The V gene's germline CDR1 is SGHTA and CDR2 FQGTGA. This CDR3 has 15 amino acids. CDR3 in DNA: TGTGCCAGCAGCTTAGACAGTGCATCGAACACTGAAGCTTTCTTT. The encoded protein is CASSLDSASNTEAFF.

The genes are TRBV9 and TRBJ1-1; possible D gene TRBD1, 5 bases. The CDR3 is made up of 15 amino acids. Germline lookup yields CDR1 SGDLS and CDR2 YYNGEE. Deletions cut 0 bases from V and 2 bases from J, with 11 bases between. Here the CDR3 DNA reads TGTGCCAGCAGCGTAGAAAGTCAGGGAAACACTGAAGCTTTCTTT. This codes for CASSVESQGNTEAFF.

This chain connects TRBV5-4 to TRBJ1-1; 10 bases map to TRBD1. Losses at the gene ends were 5 bases for V and 8 bases for J; bases not matched to a gene: 12. This CDR3 is built from 15 residues. Germline CDR1 reads SGHNT; CDR2 reads YYREEE (reference sequence). CDR3 bases: TGTGCCAGCAGAGCCGGACAGGGGGGTGGGTTAGAAGCTTTCTTT. Protein: CASRAGQGGGLEAFF.

The chain couples TRBV27 to TRBJ1-6; D possibly corresponds to TRBD1 (5 bases). V gave up 5 bases and J gave up 0 bases, with 8 bases separating them. CDR1 is MNHEY, CDR2 SMNVEV, per germline (reference sequence). The CDR3 has 15 residues. The CDR3 nucleotides read TGTGCCAGCAGTGACAGCAGCTCCTATAATTCACCCCTCCACTTT. It translates to CASSDSSSYNSPLHF.

This clone came up once. CDR3 in DNA: TGTGCCAGCAGTAACAGGGAAAACATTCAGTACTTC. Translated, it gives CASSNRENIQYF. V and J are TRBV27 and TRBJ2-4, with TRBD1 as a possible D gene (6 bases). The CDR3 runs 12 residues. V was shortened by 5 bases and J by 5 bases, with 7 bases between the two germline ends. Germline loops: CDR1 MNHEY, CDR2 SMNVEV (reference sequence).

The chain recombines TRBV2 with TRBJ1-1, with D uncertain. V dropped 6 bases and J dropped 0 bases, with 11 bases sitting between them. Germline V gene data show CDR1 as SNHLY and CDR2 as FYNNEI. The CDR3 is 14 amino acids. The CDR3 DNA sequence: TGTGCCAGCAGAGGAGGGCCCCTGAACACTGAAGCTTTCTTT. This codes for CASRGGPLNTEAFF.

This chain connects TRBV5-8 to TRBJ2-7; D ambiguous. CDR3 length: 12 amino acids. The ends were cut back, 3 bases at V and 4 bases at J, with 8 bases in the middle. Per the germline V gene, CDR1 is SGHTS and CDR2 is YDEGEE. DNA for the CDR3: TGTGCCAGCAGCTATCCGCGTTACGAGCAGTACTTC. This codes for CASSYPRYEQYF.

This clone was recorded a few times. This chain's CDR3 is CASTGMSSTEAFF. DNA for the CDR3: TGTGCCAGCACCGGTATGTCGAGCACTGAAGCTTTCTTT. The genes are TRBV27 and TRBJ1-1; unclear D gene. Looked up from germline, CDR1 is MNHEY and CDR2 is SMNVEV (reference sequence). This CDR3 has 13 amino acids. V lost 7 bases, J lost 4 bases, and 13 bases lay in between.

The rearrangement links TRBV5-1 to TRBJ2-1; 8 bases match TRBD2. Germline trimming cut 5 bases from V and 0 bases from J; bases unmatched to any gene: 19. Germline assignment: CDR1 SGHRS and CDR2 YFSETQ. This CDR3 spans 20 amino acids. The CDR3 DNA reads as TGCGCCAGCAGTATAGCCGGGACTAGTGGCCTCTTAAGCTCCTACAATGAGCAGTTCTTC. This gives the protein CASSIAGTSGLLSSYNEQFF.

The chain uses TRBV5-6 and TRBJ2-3; TRBD1 matches 7 bases. Trimming cost V 6 bases and J 4 bases; bases outside gene matches: 11. The CDR3 is made up of 15 amino acids. Per germline, CDR1 SGHDT and CDR2 YYEEEE. Here the CDR3 DNA reads TGTGCCAGCACTCAGACAGGGAGTAAGGCAGATACGCAGTATTTT. Translation gives CASTQTGSKADTQYF.

The chain combines TRBV14 with TRBJ2-3; D is unclear. The germline V gene has CDR1 SGHDN and CDR2 FVKESK. The CDR3 spans 13 residues. The V end was cut by 4 bases, the J end by 0 bases, with 5 bases between. The DNA of the CDR3 is TGTGCCAGCAGCCCCCTGAGCACAGATACGCAGTATTTT. This gives the protein CASSPLSTDTQYF.

With respect to this clone: Other DNA sequences in the same sample also yield this CDR3. The V gene is TRBV6-1, the J gene TRBJ1-2; D uncertain. V was trimmed by 2 bases and J by 5 bases, leaving 6 bases between them. The CDR3 consists of 12 residues. The germline V gene has CDR1 MNHNS and CDR2 SASEGT. As DNA, the CDR3 is TGTGCCAGCAGTGAACCCGGTTATGGCTACACCTTC. It codes for CASSEPGYGYTF.

The J gene is TRBJ2-1, the V gene TRBV4-1, with TRBD2 matching over 7 bases. Germline V CDR1 and CDR2: MGHRA, YSYEKL. This CDR3 is 16 amino acids long. V was clipped by 0 bases and J by 5 bases; unmatched bases: 7. The CDR3 DNA reads TGCGCCAGCAGCCAAGAGCCGGGACTACATCACAATGAGCAGTTCTTC. Amino acid sequence: CASSQEPGLHHNEQFF.